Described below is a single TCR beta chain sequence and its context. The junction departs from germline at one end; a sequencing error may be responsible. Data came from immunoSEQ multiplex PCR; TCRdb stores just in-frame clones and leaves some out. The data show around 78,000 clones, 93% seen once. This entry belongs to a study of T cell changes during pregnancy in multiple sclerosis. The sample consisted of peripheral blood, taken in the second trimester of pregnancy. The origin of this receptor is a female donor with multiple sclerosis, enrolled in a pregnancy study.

The CDR3 DNA reads as TGCAGCGCGATCCGGGACAGGGGAGACTTC. It yields the protein CSAIRDRGDF. The chain combines TRBV29-1 with TRBJ2-7; 10 bases are a match to TRBD1. Looked up from germline, CDR1 is SQVTM and CDR2 is ANQGSEA. The CDR3 sequence is 10 residues long.